This T cell receptor (beta chain) was obtained from a study of blood T cell repertoires in COVID-19. As for the study in general: COVID-19 samples collected from the United States, Italy and Spain covered acute and convalescent phases.

This CDR3 contains 16 residues. V lost 4 bases and J 0 bases, leaving 14 bases between the germline ends. The germline V gene encodes CDR1 SGHRS and CDR2 YFSETQ. This clone was observed a handful of times. The protocol was immunoSEQ multiplex PCR, while the TCRdb copy is restricted to in-frame clones and leaves out a portion. This sample has over 100,000 clones; approximately 83% occur once, and the top ten carry roughly 0.83%. This sequence originates from a woman between 65 and 79 years old with acute or convalescent COVID-19. This chain uses TRBV5-1 with TRBJ1-3; no reliable D call. Sequenced input: peripheral blood. CDR3 DNA sequence: TGCGCCAGCAGCCCCAACTCGGTGAGCTCTGGAAACACCATATATTTT. This sequence encodes CASSPNSVSSGNTIYF.